Sequencing of this T cell receptor beta chain was carried out in a study of T-cell memory formation after mild COVID-19. General observations from the study: Researchers found some responding clones in pre-infection memory, a sign that cross-reactive memory joined. Among contracting clones, CD4+ were mainly CM/EM and CD8+ enriched in EMRA.

Trimming took off 5 bases at V and 6 bases at J, with 14 bases between the two ends. Germline V lookup: CDR1 SGHTA, CDR2 FQGNSA. The CDR3 runs 14 residues. There are a few counts of this clonotype. Its antigen is undetermined. TCRdb reprocessed the 5' RACE reads with MiXCR, giving one entry per CDR3 protein. The sample holds fewer than 300,000 distinct CDR3 sequences; 16% are singletons and the top ten take roughly 21%. This TCR derives from a man between 18 and 35 years old who had mild COVID-19 (a few samples of this study predate the infection). Cell type and time point are not known. Sequencing used PBMCs or a T cell subset sorted from them (not recorded which). The chain employs TRBV7-2 and TRBJ2-4; D perhaps matches TRBD2 (5 bases). The CDR3 here is CASSGGQDRNIQYF. DNA for the CDR3: TGTGCCAGCAGCGGAGGCCAGGACCGAAACATTCAGTACTTC. The whole variable domain, filled in from reference TRBV7-2 and TRBJ2-4, reads GAGVSQSPSNKVTEKGKDVELRCDPISGHTALYWYRQSLGQGLEFLIYFQGNSAPDKSGLPSDRFSAERTGGSVSTLTIQRTQQEDSAVYLCASSGGQDRNIQYFGAGTRLSVL.